The clone carrying this TCR beta chain was observed many times. V gave up 4 bases and J gave up 4 bases; unmatched junction bases: 10. The CDR3 has 15 amino acids. Per germline, CDR1 DFQATT and CDR2 SNEGSKA (reference sequence). TCRdb used MiXCR to reprocess the RT-PCR reads, holding one entry per CDR3 protein. The sample has about 700,000 distinct CDR3 sequences, approximately 15% seen once. The specimen sequenced was memory CD4+ T cells from blood. The receptor comes from a female donor in good health, serving as a healthy control. V is TRBV20-1 and J is TRBJ2-5, with 9 bases fitting TRBD2. CDR3 in DNA: TGCAGTGCTACCTCGACTAGCGGACCCGGAGAGACCCAGTACTTC. It yields the protein CSATSTSGPGETQYF.